Shown below are 28 T cell receptor beta chains from a single sample sequenced in a study of blood T cell repertoires in COVID-19. TCRdb keeps only in-frame clones here, not all; method: immunoSEQ multiplex PCR. The sample shows some 260,000 clones, 88% of them seen only once. Sequenced sample: peripheral blood. The receptors were gathered from a woman aged 35 to 49 who had recovered from COVID-19.

In this sample, this clone turned up once. The chain couples TRBV5-4 to TRBJ1-6; D remains ambiguous. Germline V gene data show CDR1 as SGHNT and CDR2 as YYREEE (reference sequence). The CDR3 has 16 residues. The ends were cut back, 0 bases at V and 9 bases at J, with 16 bases in the middle. CDR3 DNA: TGTGCCAGCAGCTTGGTGTCAGGACCCGAGGGTTCACCCCTCCACTTT. Translated: CASSLVSGPEGSPLHF.

A word on this clone: Other DNA sequences from this sample encode an identical CDR3 as well. V gene TRBV28 combines with J gene TRBJ2-5; 10 positions agree with TRBD1. V shed 5 bases and J 5 bases; nucleotides not matched to a gene: 8. Germline V lookup: CDR1 MDHEN, CDR2 SYDVKM. The CDR3 consists of 15 residues. CDR3 in DNA: TGTGCCAGCAGTCTCGGACAGGGGGGGCGGGAGACCCAGTACTTC. This sequence encodes CASSLGQGGRETQYF.

This clone appeared once. CDR3 in DNA: TGTGCCAGCAGCCCCTTGGCGGGAGTGGGAGAGCAGTACGTC. Translation: CASSPLAGVGEQYV. The chain recombines TRBV6-2 or TRBV6-3 with TRBJ2-7, with 7 positions matching TRBD2. The CDR3 sequence is 14 residues long. V lost 6 bases and J lost 7; bases outside the gene matches: 12. Germline lookup yields CDR1 MNHEY and CDR2 SVGEGT.

V gene TRBV11-3 combines with J gene TRBJ2-1, with D maybe TRBD2 (6 bases). The CDR3 runs 17 residues. Germline lookup yields CDR1 SGHNT and CDR2 YENEEA. V lost 4 bases to trimming and J lost 2 bases, with 18 bases between them. The CDR3 region is CASSSGESVGPYNEQFF. Written as DNA, the CDR3 is TGTGCCAGCAGCTCGGGGGAAAGCGTCGGTCCCTACAATGAGCAGTTCTTC.

The chain recombines TRBV7-2 with TRBJ2-2; 14 bases agree with TRBD2. The ends lost 5 bases at V and 5 bases at J; junction bases unmatched: 4. The CDR3 sequence is 16 residues long. Germline V gene sequence: CDR1 SGHTA, CDR2 FQGNSA. CDR3 coding DNA: TGTGCCAGCAGCCCCGGGACTAGCGGGAGAACCGGGGAGCTGTTTTTT. Its protein is CASSPGTSGRTGELFF. Full variable domain (rest looked up from reference TRBV7-2 and TRBJ2-2): GAGVSQSPSNKVTEKGKDVELRCDPISGHTALYWYRQSLGQGLEFLIYFQGNSAPDKSGLPSDRFSAERTGGSVSTLTIQRTQQEDSAVYLCASSPGTSGRTGELFFGEGSRLTVL.

This rearrangement joins TRBV3-1 (or the pseudogene TRBV3-2) to TRBJ2-2; 8 nucleotides line up with TRBD2. The CDR3 loop spans 14 amino acids. The trim removed 11 bases at V and 6 bases at J, leaving 11 bases unmatched. Germline V gives CDR1 LGHDT, CDR2 YNNKEL (reference sequence). This CDR3 reads CASRWREVAGELFF. The CDR3 region has the DNA TGTGCCTCCCGGTGGCGGGAGGTCGCCGGGGAGCTGTTTTTT.

The chain employs TRBV5-5 and TRBJ2-7; possible D gene TRBD2, 6 bases. CDR3 length equals 15 residues. Per the germline V gene, CDR1 is SGHKS and CDR2 is YYEKEE (reference sequence). Deletions cut 4 bases from V and 4 bases from J, with 18 bases between. CDR3 loop: CASSPPPGSGYEQYF. In DNA form, the CDR3 reads TGTGCCAGCAGCCCCCCGCCCGGGAGCGGGTACGAGCAGTACTTC.

The V call is TRBV6-5, the J call TRBJ2-7; TRBD1 aligns across 8 bases. Germline CDR1 and CDR2: MNHEY and SVGAGI. The CDR3 contains 14 residues. V lost 5 bases, J lost 3 bases, and 6 bases stayed unmatched. In DNA, the CDR3 is TGTGCCAGCAGTCCAAGGACAGGGATCTACGAGCAGTACTTC. This sequence encodes CASSPRTGIYEQYF.

The chain has TRBV10-3 and TRBJ2-7; D call uncertain. CDR1 ENHRY and CDR2 SYGVKD come from the germline V gene. V lost 10 bases and J lost 4, with 14 bases in between. This CDR3 has 12 residues. This chain's CDR3 is CATGSGGYEQYF. The DNA for the CDR3 is TGTGCCACCGGGTCTGGTGGGTACGAGCAGTACTTC.

The V gene is TRBV20-1, the J gene TRBJ2-3, with D possibly matching TRBD2 (7 bases). CDR3 size: 13 residues. CDR1 and CDR2 (germline): DFQATT, SNEGSKA (reference sequence). V was shortened by 3 bases and J by 10 bases, with 17 bases between the two germline ends. The DNA for the CDR3 is TGCAGTGCTAGTCGGGGGGCCTCCCCCGCGCAGTATTTT. This sequence encodes CSASRGASPAQYF.

This sequence joins TRBV27 and TRBJ2-1, with D possibly matching TRBD2 (7 bases). V lost 7 bases, J lost 6 bases, and 16 bases lay in between. CDR3 length: 14 residues. Per the germline V gene, CDR1 is MNHEY and CDR2 is SMNVEV (reference sequence). CDR3 in amino acids: CASTWGGRGNEQFF. The CDR3 DNA is TGTGCCAGCACCTGGGGGGGGCGGGGCAATGAGCAGTTCTTC.

This clone was observed at least ten times. The sample holds other DNA sequences that translate to the same CDR3. This rearrangement joins TRBV18 to TRBJ1-1, with D perhaps TRBD1 (5 bases). The V end lost 5 bases, the J end lost 0 bases, and 13 bases lay between the germline ends. CDR3 size: 15 residues. The germline CDR1 and CDR2 sequences are KGHSH and LQKENI. The CDR3 DNA sequence: TGTGCCAGCTCAGGGGCAGGGTACATGAACACTGAAGCTTTCTTT. Protein: CASSGAGYMNTEAFF.

This chain connects TRBV19 to TRBJ2-1; D possibly corresponds to TRBD2 (6 bases). The length of the CDR3 is 16 residues. V lost 5 bases to trimming and J lost 0 bases, with 14 bases between them. Germline assignment: CDR1 LNHDA and CDR2 SQIVND (reference sequence). The DNA for the CDR3 is TGTGCCAGTAGTGCCCAGACTAGGGGCTCCTACAATGAGCAGTTCTTC. Residues: CASSAQTRGSYNEQFF.

The CDR3 DNA reads as TGCAGCGTTGATCTCACGGGCCAAGAGACCCAGTACTTC. It is translated as CSVDLTGQETQYF. The chain joins TRBV29-1 to TRBJ2-5; D is unclear. Germline CDR1 SQVTM, CDR2 ANQGSEA. Trimming stripped 3 bases from V and 1 base from J, with 9 bases between. The CDR3 is 13 amino acids.

The gene calls are TRBV18 and TRBJ1-1, with 9 bases aligning to TRBD1. The germline gives CDR1 KGHSH, CDR2 LQKENI. Trimming cost V 6 bases and J 2 bases; bases outside gene matches: 10. The CDR3 has 16 amino acids. CDR3: CASSPRAGQGNTEAFF. The CDR3 nucleotides are TGTGCCAGCTCTCCCCGGGCGGGACAGGGTAACACTGAAGCTTTCTTT. Looking up the rest from reference TRBV18 and TRBJ1-1 gives the full variable domain: NAGVMQNPRHLVRRRGQEARLRCSPMKGHSHVYWYRQLPEEGLKFMVYLQKENIIDESGMPKERFSAEFPKEGPSILRIQQVVRGDSAAYFCASSPRAGQGNTEAFFGQGTRLTVV.

The V call is TRBV30, the J call TRBJ2-7; TRBD1 is a possible D gene (6 bases). V lost 4 bases and J lost 3, with 16 bases in between. Germline CDR1 is GTSNPN and CDR2 is SVGIG (reference sequence). The CDR3 is 14 residues long. In nucleotides, the CDR3 is TGTGCCTGGACCCCCCCCCAGGGGTACTACGAGCAGTACTTC. It specifies CAWTPPQGYYEQYF. The variable domain in full, with the rest retrieved from reference TRBV30 and TRBJ2-7, is SQTIHQWPATLVQPVGSPLSLECTVEGTSNPNLYWYRQAAGRGLQLLFYSVGIGQISSEVPQNLSASRPQDRQFILSSKKLLLSDSGFYLCAWTPPQGYYEQYFGPGTRLTVT.

The rearrangement uses TRBV5-4 and TRBJ2-3; 10 bases fit TRBD2. The V gene end was trimmed by 0 bases and the J gene end by 4 bases; junction bases not matched to a gene: 5. The CDR3 sequence is 16 residues long. Germline V gene lookup returns CDR1 SGHNT and CDR2 YYREEE (reference sequence). The chain's CDR3 is CASSLGSGRAADTQYF. The CDR3 coding sequence is TGTGCCAGCAGCTTGGGGAGCGGGAGGGCGGCAGATACGCAGTATTTT.

CDR3 sequence (DNA): TGTGCCAGCAGGACAGGGGCCGCGGGCACCGGGGAGCTGTTTTTT. Its translation is CASRTGAAGTGELFF. The chain has TRBV6-5 and TRBJ2-2, with 8 bases matching TRBD1. The ends lost 6 bases at V and 4 bases at J; junction bases unmatched: 7. This CDR3 has 15 residues. Germline V gene lookup returns CDR1 MNHEY and CDR2 SVGAGI.

The chain combines TRBV30 with TRBJ2-5, with D possibly matching TRBD2 (6 bases). This CDR3 is built from 16 residues. Germline V lookup: CDR1 GTSNPN, CDR2 SVGIG (reference sequence). Trimming stripped 8 bases from V and 5 bases from J, with 27 bases between. The CDR3 here is CARTISDGGFGETQYF. In DNA form, the CDR3 reads TGTGCCCGAACCATATCTGATGGGGGGTTCGGGGAGACCCAGTACTTC.

This sequence joins TRBV29-1 and TRBJ2-7; weak D call: TRBD2 (6 bases). V was shortened by 8 bases and J by 3 bases, with 23 bases between the two germline ends. This CDR3 is built from 15 residues. Per the germline V gene, CDR1 is SQVTM and CDR2 is ANQGSEA. The chain's CDR3 is CSPSGGEEPIYEQYV. The CDR3 DNA is TGCAGCCCCAGTGGTGGGGAGGAGCCTATCTACGAGCAGTACGTC.

The chain recombines TRBV6-4 with TRBJ1-5; the D is unclear. CDR3 length: 13 residues. The ends were cut back, 6 bases at V and 6 bases at J, with 12 bases in the middle. Germline CDR1 and CDR2: MRHNA and SNTAGT. The DNA for the CDR3 is TGTGCCAGCAGCCCCGAAGAGGGTCAGCCCCAGCATTTT. Its translation: CASSPEEGQPQHF.

This sequence joins TRBV30 and TRBJ2-1; 8 nucleotides match TRBD2. The germline V gene has CDR1 GTSNPN and CDR2 SVGIG (reference sequence). V dropped 0 bases and J dropped 1; count of bases not matched to a gene: 5. This CDR3 contains 16 residues. The CDR3 is CAWSVRGLESYNEQFF. The DNA for the CDR3 is TGTGCCTGGAGTGTACGGGGACTAGAGTCCTACAATGAGCAGTTCTTC.

This CDR3 is CAISGTNTGELFF. CDR3 sequence (DNA): TGTGCCATCAGTGGTACGAACACCGGGGAGCTGTTTTTT. The V and J genes are TRBV10-3 and TRBJ2-2; D is undetermined. Per germline, CDR1 ENHRY and CDR2 SYGVKD. The CDR3 totals 13 residues. V lost 4 bases and J 0 bases, leaving 3 bases between the germline ends.

The chain is built from TRBV24-1 and TRBJ2-5, with TRBD2 as a possible D gene (5 bases). Deletions cut 3 bases from V and 5 bases from J, with 12 bases between. From germline, CDR1 is KGHDR and CDR2 SFDVKD. The CDR3 spans 14 residues. The CDR3 DNA sequence: TGTGCCACCAGTGATCTGAGGGTGGAGGAGACCCAGTACTTC. Its translation: CATSDLRVEETQYF.

CDR3 DNA sequence: TGTGCCAGTAGTATGAATGGGCGCAAGAACACTGAAGCTTTCTTT. Its protein product is CASSMNGRKNTEAFF. The V call is TRBV19, the J call TRBJ1-1, with no clear D. From germline, CDR1 is LNHDA and CDR2 SQIVND (reference sequence). V lost 3 bases to trimming and J lost 1 base, with 12 bases between them. This CDR3 has 15 amino acids.

The rearrangement links TRBV6-5 to TRBJ2-1; 7 bases are a match to TRBD2. The J segment lost 6 bases and the V segment lost 5 bases, leaving 4 bases of the junction unmatched. Germline V gene data show CDR1 as MNHEY and CDR2 as SVGAGI. This CDR3 contains 13 residues. The CDR3 nucleotides are TGTGCCAGCAGTCGCCCGGGAGGCAATGAGCAGTTCTTC. Its translation is CASSRPGGNEQFF.

This clone was seen a few times. CDR3 in amino acids: CASSHRGLGANYGYTF. CDR3 in DNA: TGTGCCAGCAGTCACAGGGGGCTTGGCGCTAACTATGGCTACACCTTC. The chain couples TRBV6-2 or TRBV6-3 to TRBJ1-2; 9 positions agree with TRBD1. Germline CDR1 and CDR2: MNHEY and SVGEGT. Losses at the gene ends were 5 bases for V and 0 bases for J; bases not matched to a gene: 7. The CDR3 length is 16 residues.

Details on this clone: The sample contains more than one DNA sequence encoding this CDR3. The chain has TRBV7-8 and TRBJ2-7; 8 nucleotides agree with TRBD1. Germline V gene lookup returns CDR1 SGHVS and CDR2 FQNEAQ. This CDR3 is 13 amino acids long. Unmatched junction bases numbered 3, after V lost 5 bases and J lost 3 bases. The CDR3 bases are TGTGCCAGCAGCCCCGGGACAGGCTACGAGCAGTACTTC. Amino acid sequence: CASSPGTGYEQYF.